The next 4 T cell receptor beta chains were all read from a single sample in a study of cytomegalovirus exposure and HLA in healthy donors. Use of 60 Vbeta and 13 Jbeta primers characterized the PCR. Produced via immunoSEQ multiplex PCR; TCRdb's table is partial and in-frame only. The data contain about 230,000 clones, around four fifths of them seen just once; the ten biggest clones take up around 0.44%. The sequenced material came from PBMCs. The source of these receptors is a boy aged 5 to 17 in good health and CMV-seronegative.

V gene TRBV11-3 combines with J gene TRBJ1-2; D is possibly TRBD1 (5 bases). Germline V gene sequence: CDR1 SGHNT, CDR2 YENEEA. This CDR3 is built from 13 residues. Trimming removed 3 bases from V and 4 bases from J, with 9 bases in between. Written as DNA, the CDR3 is TGTGCCAGCAGCTTGGGGGGGTTCTATGGCTACACCTTC. It translates to CASSLGGFYGYTF.

This sequence joins TRBV7-2 and TRBJ2-1, with a weak D call TRBD2 (5 bases). This CDR3 contains 14 residues. Looked up from germline, CDR1 is SGHTA and CDR2 is FQGNSA. Trimming left V 0 bases short and J 6 bases short, with 9 bases between. The CDR3 here is CASSLAAGGNEQFF. The CDR3 bases are TGTGCCAGCAGCTTAGCGGCGGGCGGCAATGAGCAGTTCTTC.

This chain connects TRBV15 to TRBJ1-5, with D maybe TRBD1 (6 bases). Germline V lookup: CDR1 LNHNV, CDR2 YYDKDF (reference sequence). This CDR3 has 15 residues. The V end was cut by 3 bases, the J end by 3 bases, with 12 bases between. CDR3 loop: CATSRSTGLNQPQHF. Here the CDR3 DNA reads TGTGCCACCAGCAGGAGTACAGGGCTCAATCAGCCCCAGCATTTT. Filled out from reference TRBV15 and TRBJ1-5, the complete variable domain reads DAMVIQNPRYQVTQFGKPVTLSCSQTLNHNVMYWYQQKSSQAPKLLFHYYDKDFNNEADTPDNFQSRRPNTSFCFLDIRSPGLGDTAMYLCATSRSTGLNQPQHFGDGTRLSIL.

The chain recombines TRBV18 with TRBJ1-2, with 8 nucleotides matching TRBD1. Looked up from germline, CDR1 is KGHSH and CDR2 is LQKENI. CDR3 length: 14 residues. V lost 5 bases and J lost 8; bases outside the gene matches: 10. CDR3 in amino acids: CASSFGQGWRGYTF. The DNA of the CDR3 is TGTGCCAGCTCATTTGGACAGGGTTGGCGAGGCTACACCTTC. Full variable domain (outside the CDR3, taken from reference TRBV18 and TRBJ1-2): NAGVMQNPRHLVRRRGQEARLRCSPMKGHSHVYWYRQLPEEGLKFMVYLQKENIIDESGMPKERFSAEFPKEGPSILRIQQVVRGDSAAYFCASSFGQGWRGYTFGSGTRLTVV.